This is a list of T cell receptor beta chains from one sample in a study of prognosis after radiotherapy for stage I lung cancer. In TCRdb, the multiplex PCR reads were re-called with MiXCR into one record per CDR3 protein. The sample shows 30,000 to 40,000 distinct CDR3 sequences, approximately 25% of them seen only once. The sequencing used PBMCs, collected before or after stereotactic body radiation therapy (not recorded which). Receptor source: a donor over 45 with non-small cell lung cancer. CDR3s include the opening cysteine and the closing phenylalanine or tryptophan. A D gene is named only where the DNA matches it firmly. The size field is filled for only some rows; it gives once, few, many or a size class.

CDR3 DNA: TGCGCCAGCAGCTTGACAGGGAGGGACACCGGGGAGCTGTTTTTT
CDR3 protein: CASSLTGRDTGELFF
CDR3 length: 15
clone size: many
V gene: TRBV5-1
D gene: -
J gene: TRBJ2-2

CDR3 DNA: TGTGCCAGCAGCTGGACAGGGGGCGGTATGTTTGGCTACACCTTC
CDR3 protein: CASSWTGGGMFGYTF
CDR3 length: 15
clone size: many
V gene: TRBV5-5
D gene: TRBD1
J gene: TRBJ1-2

CDR3 DNA: TGTGCCAGCAGTCGCGGGGGAGGCTATGGCTACACCTTC
CDR3 protein: CASSRGGGYGYTF
CDR3 length: 13
clone size: many
V gene: TRBV6-1
D gene: -
J gene: TRBJ1-2

CDR3 DNA: TGTGCCAGCAGTTTTCAAGGGGCCACCTACGAGCAGTACTTC
CDR3 protein: CASSFQGATYEQYF
CDR3 length: 14
clone size: many
V gene: TRBV28
D gene: -
J gene: TRBJ2-7

CDR3 DNA: TGTGCCAGCTCACACCGGACTAGCGGGGCGCACAATGAGCAGTTCTTC
CDR3 protein: CASSHRTSGAHNEQFF
CDR3 length: 16
clone size: many
V gene: TRBV18
D gene: TRBD2
J gene: TRBJ2-1

CDR3 DNA: TGTGCCAGCAGCTTAGAACCTGCGGGGGAAGGCTACACCTTC
CDR3 protein: CASSLEPAGEGYTF
CDR3 length: 14
clone size: -
V gene: TRBV7-9
D gene: -
J gene: TRBJ1-2

CDR3 DNA: TGTGCCAGCAGGCATGCCTCAAGGAATGAGCAGTTCTTC
CDR3 protein: CASRHASRNEQFF
CDR3 length: 13
clone size: many
V gene: TRBV7-9
D gene: -
J gene: TRBJ2-1

CDR3 DNA: TGTGCAAGCAGTTTTGCAGGGGGCTATAGCTACACCTTC
CDR3 protein: CASSFAGGYSYTF
CDR3 length: 13
clone size: -
V gene: TRBV27
D gene: TRBD1
J gene: TRBJ1-2

CDR3 DNA: TGCGCCAGCAGCTCGGCGGGACCAACTAATGAAAAACTGTTTTTT
CDR3 protein: CASSSAGPTNEKLFF
CDR3 length: 15
clone size: many
V gene: TRBV5-1
D gene: -
J gene: TRBJ1-4

CDR3 DNA: TGTGCCAGCAGCTTAGGAAGTATTTCGGGAAACACCATATATTTT
CDR3 protein: CASSLGSISGNTIYF
CDR3 length: 15
clone size: many
V gene: TRBV7-9
D gene: -
J gene: TRBJ1-3

CDR3 DNA: TGCAGTGCCAGAGAAGGGACATGCGCGCAGCATGGCTACACCTTC
CDR3 protein: CSAREGTCAQHGYTF
CDR3 length: 15
clone size: -
V gene: TRBV20-1
D gene: -
J gene: TRBJ1-2

CDR3 DNA: TGTGCCAGCGGGAGGGGTAGCGGGGAAACAGATACGCAGTATTTT
CDR3 protein: CASGRGSGETDTQYF
CDR3 length: 15
clone size: many
V gene: TRBV28
D gene: TRBD2
J gene: TRBJ2-3

CDR3 DNA: TGTGCCAGCTCACCACCAGGGAGGTTGGACACCGGGGAGCTGTTTTTT
CDR3 protein: CASSPPGRLDTGELFF
CDR3 length: 16
clone size: many
V gene: TRBV18
D gene: -
J gene: TRBJ2-2

CDR3 DNA: TGCAGTGCTAGAATCAGGGCCAGGTACTATGGCTACACCTTC
CDR3 protein: CSARIRARYYGYTF
CDR3 length: 14
clone size: many
V gene: TRBV20-1
D gene: -
J gene: TRBJ1-2

CDR3 DNA: TGTGCCAGCAGCCTTTCGACAGGGCAAGAGACCCAGTACTTC
CDR3 protein: CASSLSTGQETQYF
CDR3 length: 14
clone size: few
V gene: TRBV7-8
D gene: TRBD1
J gene: TRBJ2-5

CDR3 DNA: TGTTCCAGCAGTTTGATGGCTGAAGCTTTCTTT
CDR3 protein: CSSSLMAEAFF
CDR3 length: 11
clone size: -
V gene: TRBV28
D gene: -
J gene: TRBJ1-1

CDR3 DNA: TGTGCCAGCAGGTGGGGCGCCGGAGATACGCAGTATTTT
CDR3 protein: CASRWGAGDTQYF
CDR3 length: 13
clone size: many
V gene: TRBV6-2/TRBV6-3
D gene: -
J gene: TRBJ2-3

CDR3 DNA: TGTGCCAGCAGTTTAAGCGTGGGCGGCACCTACGAGCAGTACTTC
CDR3 protein: CASSLSVGGTYEQYF
CDR3 length: 15
clone size: -
V gene: TRBV28
D gene: -
J gene: TRBJ2-7

CDR3 DNA: TGTACCAGCAGTGATTTCTGTGAAGCTTTCTTT
CDR3 protein: CTSSDFCEAFF
CDR3 length: 11
clone size: -
V gene: TRBV6-1
D gene: -
J gene: TRBJ1-1

CDR3 DNA: TGTGCCAGCAGCGCTTCTCGGACAGGGGGCGTTTTGAACACTGAAGCTTTCTTT
CDR3 protein: CASSASRTGGVLNTEAFF
CDR3 length: 18
clone size: many
V gene: TRBV5-8
D gene: TRBD1
J gene: TRBJ1-1

CDR3 DNA: TGTGCCAGCAGTTTGACAGATAGCAATCAGCCCCAGCATTTT
CDR3 protein: CASSLTDSNQPQHF
CDR3 length: 14
clone size: many
V gene: TRBV6-5
D gene: -
J gene: TRBJ1-5

CDR3 DNA: TGTGCCAGCAGCCAGCAGGGGAAGCACTTC
CDR3 protein: CASSQQGKHF
CDR3 length: 10
clone size: many
V gene: TRBV4-2
D gene: -
J gene: TRBJ2-7

CDR3 DNA: TGTGCCAGCAGCCTAGGTAGCTGGGGGAAAAGTTCCTACAATGAGCAGTTCTTC
CDR3 protein: CASSLGSWGKSSYNEQFF
CDR3 length: 18
clone size: many
V gene: TRBV7-9
D gene: -
J gene: TRBJ2-1

CDR3 DNA: TGTGCCAGCAGCCAGGGACTATCTGGAAACACCATATATTTT
CDR3 protein: CASSQGLSGNTIYF
CDR3 length: 14
clone size: many
V gene: TRBV11-2
D gene: -
J gene: TRBJ1-3

CDR3 DNA: TGCGCCAGCAGGCTAGCGGGAGGACCCTACAATGAGCAGTTCTTC
CDR3 protein: CASRLAGGPYNEQFF
CDR3 length: 15
clone size: many
V gene: TRBV5-1
D gene: TRBD2
J gene: TRBJ2-1

CDR3 DNA: TGTGCCAGCAGTTGGGATCCGGGGGTAGGGTATGGCTACACCTTC
CDR3 protein: CASSWDPGVGYGYTF
CDR3 length: 15
clone size: many
V gene: TRBV28
D gene: -
J gene: TRBJ1-2

CDR3 DNA: TGTGCCAGCAGCGGGGGGGTCCAAAACAATGAGCAGTTCTTC
CDR3 protein: CASSGGVQNNEQFF
CDR3 length: 14
clone size: -
V gene: TRBV9
D gene: -
J gene: TRBJ2-1

CDR3 DNA: TGCAGCGTTCTCTTAGAGACCCAGTACTTC
CDR3 protein: CSVLLETQYF
CDR3 length: 10
clone size: many
V gene: TRBV29-1
D gene: -
J gene: TRBJ2-5

CDR3 DNA: TGTGCCAGTCAGGGCGTCAATCAGCCCCAGCATTTT
CDR3 protein: CASQGVNQPQHF
CDR3 length: 12
clone size: many
V gene: TRBV19
D gene: -
J gene: TRBJ1-5

CDR3 DNA: TGTGCCAGTAGTACCTCCTATGGCGCGCCGGGCTACACCTTC
CDR3 protein: CASSTSYGAPGYTF
CDR3 length: 14
clone size: many
V gene: TRBV19
D gene: -
J gene: TRBJ1-2

CDR3 DNA: TGCAGTGCTAGCGAAGAGGAGACACCTTACGAGCAGTACTTC
CDR3 protein: CSASEEETPYEQYF
CDR3 length: 14
clone size: many
V gene: TRBV20-1
D gene: -
J gene: TRBJ2-7

CDR3 DNA: TGCAGTGCCAATCGAAGGAGGGAAGGCCATGAAGAGACCCAGTACTTC
CDR3 protein: CSANRRREGHEETQYF
CDR3 length: 16
clone size: many
V gene: TRBV20-1
D gene: -
J gene: TRBJ2-5

CDR3 DNA: TGTGCCAGCTCACCCCGGGGGATGACAGGGGTTGGCGAAAAACTGTTTTTT
CDR3 protein: CASSPRGMTGVGEKLFF
CDR3 length: 17
clone size: many
V gene: TRBV18
D gene: TRBD1
J gene: TRBJ1-4

CDR3 DNA: TGTGCCAGCAGCCAAGATCCCCGGGACTTCTCCTACAATGAGCAGTTCTTC
CDR3 protein: CASSQDPRDFSYNEQFF
CDR3 length: 17
clone size: many
V gene: TRBV14
D gene: -
J gene: TRBJ2-1

CDR3 DNA: TGTGCCATCAGTGAGGGACAGGGGTATGGCTACACCTTC
CDR3 protein: CAISEGQGYGYTF
CDR3 length: 13
clone size: many
V gene: TRBV10-3
D gene: TRBD1
J gene: TRBJ1-2

CDR3 DNA: TGTGCCAGCAGTGACAGGGATTCTGGCACAGATACGCAGTATTTT
CDR3 protein: CASSDRDSGTDTQYF
CDR3 length: 15
clone size: many
V gene: TRBV28
D gene: TRBD1
J gene: TRBJ2-3

CDR3 DNA: TGTGCCAGTAGTATTCAGAGAACAGATACGCAGTATTTT
CDR3 protein: CASSIQRTDTQYF
CDR3 length: 13
clone size: many
V gene: TRBV19
D gene: -
J gene: TRBJ2-3

CDR3 DNA: TGTGCCAGCAGTTTCAGGACAGACCATAGCAATCAGCCCCAGCATTTT
CDR3 protein: CASSFRTDHSNQPQHF
CDR3 length: 16
clone size: many
V gene: TRBV28
D gene: -
J gene: TRBJ1-5

CDR3 DNA: TGTGCCAGCAGTGATCAGGGGACAGGGATCGGCTACACCTTC
CDR3 protein: CASSDQGTGIGYTF
CDR3 length: 14
clone size: many
V gene: TRBV2
D gene: TRBD1
J gene: TRBJ1-2

CDR3 DNA: TGTGCCAGCAGTTTACAAGGCTATCAGCCCCAGCATTTT
CDR3 protein: CASSLQGYQPQHF
CDR3 length: 13
clone size: many
V gene: TRBV28
D gene: -
J gene: TRBJ1-5

CDR3 DNA: TGTGCCAGCAGTTTATGGAGAGGGTTGGACGAGCAGTACTTC
CDR3 protein: CASSLWRGLDEQYF
CDR3 length: 14
clone size: -
V gene: TRBV27
D gene: -
J gene: TRBJ2-7

CDR3 DNA: TGCAGTGCTAGGTTAACTAGCGGGGCGACCTACGAGCAGTACTTC
CDR3 protein: CSARLTSGATYEQYF
CDR3 length: 15
clone size: -
V gene: TRBV20-1
D gene: TRBD2
J gene: TRBJ2-7

CDR3 DNA: TGCAGTGCAAGGGCTAGGGAAGAGACCCAGTACTTC
CDR3 protein: CSARAREETQYF
CDR3 length: 12
clone size: medium-sized
V gene: TRBV20-1
D gene: -
J gene: TRBJ2-5

CDR3 DNA: TGTGCCAGCAGCGTAGACAGGGGTCGGTACGAGCAGTACTTC
CDR3 protein: CASSVDRGRYEQYF
CDR3 length: 14
clone size: many
V gene: TRBV5-4
D gene: TRBD1
J gene: TRBJ2-7

CDR3 DNA: TGCAGCGTCGTCCTCGGGACTAGCGGGACCAATGAGCAGTTCTTC
CDR3 protein: CSVVLGTSGTNEQFF
CDR3 length: 15
clone size: many
V gene: TRBV29-1
D gene: TRBD2
J gene: TRBJ2-1

CDR3 DNA: TGCAGTGCGAGTGGGGGGTCCAATCAGCCCCAGCATTTT
CDR3 protein: CSASGGSNQPQHF
CDR3 length: 13
clone size: -
V gene: TRBV20-1
D gene: -
J gene: TRBJ1-5

CDR3 DNA: TGTGCCAGCAGCTCCCGGGACAGGGGCCCGTACCAAGAGACCCAGTACTTC
CDR3 protein: CASSSRDRGPYQETQYF
CDR3 length: 17
clone size: many
V gene: TRBV7-9
D gene: TRBD1
J gene: TRBJ2-5

CDR3 DNA: TGTGCCAGCAGCCAGCTGGGGACGGAATACGAGCAGTACTTC
CDR3 protein: CASSQLGTEYEQYF
CDR3 length: 14
clone size: many
V gene: TRBV3-1
D gene: -
J gene: TRBJ2-7

CDR3 DNA: TGTGCCAGCAGCCAAATCTTAGGGAGTATTTCCCAAAACACAGATACGCAGTATTTT
CDR3 protein: CASSQILGSISQNTDTQYF
CDR3 length: 19
clone size: many
V gene: TRBV7-9
D gene: -
J gene: TRBJ2-3

CDR3 DNA: TGTGCCAGCAGTGAGGGAACAGGTATATTCAATGAGCAGTTCTTC
CDR3 protein: CASSEGTGIFNEQFF
CDR3 length: 15
clone size: many
V gene: TRBV2
D gene: -
J gene: TRBJ2-1

CDR3 DNA: TGTGCCAGTAGCCTTCAAAGGGGGACAGGGGGTAATGGCTACACCTTC
CDR3 protein: CASSLQRGTGGNGYTF
CDR3 length: 16
clone size: many
V gene: TRBV19
D gene: TRBD1
J gene: TRBJ1-2

CDR3 DNA: TGCAGTGCTAGAGGCCGACCAGGACTAGATACGCAGTATTTT
CDR3 protein: CSARGRPGLDTQYF
CDR3 length: 14
clone size: many
V gene: TRBV20-1
D gene: -
J gene: TRBJ2-3

CDR3 DNA: TGTGCCAGCAGCCCCGGACAGGGGAGACTTTTAGGGTCGAACACTGAAGCTTTCTTT
CDR3 protein: CASSPGQGRLLGSNTEAFF
CDR3 length: 19
clone size: -
V gene: TRBV3-1
D gene: TRBD1
J gene: TRBJ1-1

CDR3 DNA: TGTGCCAGCAGCTCGCGGTTTAATCTGGACGAGCAGTACTTC
CDR3 protein: CASSSRFNLDEQYF
CDR3 length: 14
clone size: many
V gene: TRBV7-2
D gene: -
J gene: TRBJ2-7

CDR3 DNA: TGCGCCAGCAGCTTGGGGCTCCAGGACAGTAACTATGGCTACACCTTC
CDR3 protein: CASSLGLQDSNYGYTF
CDR3 length: 16
clone size: many
V gene: TRBV5-1
D gene: -
J gene: TRBJ1-2

CDR3 DNA: TGTGCCATCAGCCTGCAGGGACTAGCGGGGGGCGGGACCGGGGAGCTGTTTTTT
CDR3 protein: CAISLQGLAGGGTGELFF
CDR3 length: 18
clone size: -
V gene: TRBV10-3
D gene: TRBD2
J gene: TRBJ2-2

CDR3 DNA: TGTGCCAGTAGTATTCGCGGGAGAGGTCAGATGGGAGAGACCCAGTACTTC
CDR3 protein: CASSIRGRGQMGETQYF
CDR3 length: 17
clone size: many
V gene: TRBV19
D gene: TRBD2
J gene: TRBJ2-5